This TCR beta chain is from a study of T cell responses to AZD1222 COVID-19 vaccine (dated by TCRdb to the early 2020s). General notes on the study: A total of under 250 trial participants underwent TCR sequencing, of whom around 210 had received two doses of AZD1222 and around 25 had received two doses of the MenACWY control vaccine. Trial participants were enrolled into age subgroups of 18-55, 56-69 and 70-plus years, which contained approximately 150, 30 and 60 TCR-sequenced participants, respectively. Points the paper makes about the study in general: Conclusions about previously exposed vaccinees are limited, since just 5 or 6 AZD1222 recipients were seropositive for SARS-CoV-2 at baseline. Epitopes outside the regions mutated in the B.1.351 and B.1.1.7 variants were reportedly recognized by nearly half of the unique spike-specific TCRs. The 56-69-year group was small, and its depth increase did not reach significance, likely because of low power. No day 14 peak-response samples were available, so repertoires were characterized only after the peak T cell response. CD4 TCRs associated with the vaccine covered the entire spike protein, and the dominant responses were in regions 160-218 and 743-854. After two AZD1222 doses, both the breadth and the depth of spike-specific TCRs were significantly higher than at day 0 and than in MenACWY recipients. Most participants were white British and females outnumbered males, and the authors suggested that clonal diversity may have been underestimated.

Based on the germline V gene (reference sequence), the CDR1 and CDR2 sequences are SGHNT and YYREEE. Trimming takes 0 bases off V and 4 bases off J; junction bases not matched to a gene: 2. Measured from the cysteine to the phenylalanine, the CDR3 is 16 residues long. Only the CDR3 region is kept as DNA, spanning 48 bases read in frame from base 1. This specimen's time point label, interpreted: about 28 days (+/-7) after the second vaccine dose. AZD1222 recipients with second doses at about 4 weeks or about 12 weeks were pooled, because spike-specific TCR depth and breadth did not differ between schedules. The vaccinee samples were drawn from two UK trials, COV001 and COV002, one of which was a single-blind randomized controlled phase 2/3 trial testing AZD1222 (ChAdOx1 nCoV-19) in healthy adults. For TCRbeta chain sequencing, PBMC samples were collected from trial participants at day 0 and at day 28 after the second dose.

Remarks on this clone: Its specific antigen is unknown. Nothing much larger sits one base from this clone, and base qualities are not available.

The CDR3 regions of human TCRbeta chains were analyzed by immunosequencing. Per the original workflow: Repertoire TCRs were matched against a reference library of SARS-CoV-2-specific TCRs generated with the MIRA antigen-specificity platform. Breadth was defined as the fraction of unique TCRs that were SARS-CoV-2-associated, and depth was defined as the fraction of total T cells that were SARS-CoV-2-associated. Each spike-specific TCR was assigned to its reactive spike region and to a CD4 or CD8 class using the MIRA data. Log10-transformed breadth and depth values were compared by one-way ANOVA with Sidak's multiple comparisons tests. TCRdb obtained this table from immuneACCESS and retained in-frame rearrangements with V and J assigned. These tables miss some clones; where compared with another copy, unresolved V genes account for less than half of the shortfall, and the remainder is unexplained. The V and J calls and clone size are taken from that table; D and trimming were inferred from the DNA. This sample gives just over 90,000 clones in total; 80% to 90% of them show up just once. The ten largest clones take up over 2% of the sample.

The source of this sequence is an adult who received the AZD1222 COVID-19 vaccine. In this chain, TRBV5-4 is recombined with TRBJ2-7; TRBD2 fits 15 bases in the junction. Specimen: peripheral blood, collected 28 days after the second AZD1222 dose. The DNA reads TGTGCCAGCAGCTTGGGGGGACTAGCGGGAGGTTACGAGCAGTACTTC. Translated, it gives CASSLGGLAGGYEQYF.